Each of the 25 T cell receptor beta chains below was sequenced from the same sample in a study of T cell responses to AZD1222 COVID-19 vaccine. The table came from immunoSEQ multiplex PCR; TCRdb's copy has only in-frame clones and leaves some out. The sample shows approximately 220,000 clones, 93% of them seen only once. Here the sequenced sample was peripheral blood, taken on day 0 of MenACWY control vaccination. The receptors here all came from an adult in good health.

A single count supports this clone. The V gene is TRBV6-5, the J gene TRBJ1-6, with a tentative D call TRBD1 (5 bases). CDR1 and CDR2 from the germline V gene are MNHEY and SVGAGI. V shed 0 bases and J shed 9 bases, with 12 bases lying between them. The length of the CDR3 is 15 residues. CDR3 amino acids: CASSYSRGVSSPLHF. In DNA, the CDR3 is TGTGCCAGCAGTTACTCGAGAGGGGTTAGTTCACCCCTCCACTTT.

This chain joins TRBV5-1 and TRBJ2-2; 8 nucleotides match TRBD1. CDR3 length: 15 amino acids. The V segment lost 5 bases and the J segment 1 base; nucleotides outside the gene matches: 4. CDR1 is SGHRS, CDR2 YFSETQ, per germline. CDR3 in DNA: TGCGCCAGCAGTTACGGACAGGGGAACACCGGGGAGCTGTTTTTT. This sequence encodes CASSYGQGNTGELFF.

The rearrangement joins TRBV5-1 to TRBJ1-5; TRBD1 matches 8 bases. The junction had 3 bases not matched to a gene; V was cut back by 0 bases and J by 7 bases. The CDR3 consists of 14 residues. Looked up from germline, CDR1 is SGHRS and CDR2 is YFSETQ. CDR3 loop: CASSLGQGRQPQHF. Here the CDR3 DNA reads TGCGCCAGCAGCTTGGGACAGGGGAGACAGCCCCAGCATTTT.

This clone was detected only a few times. The chain uses TRBV5-1 and TRBJ1-1; 11 bases map to TRBD1. The CDR3 spans 14 residues. Looked up from germline, CDR1 is SGHRS and CDR2 is YFSETQ. V was pared by 3 bases and J by 4 bases, with 2 bases of the junction left unmatched. The CDR3 sequence: CASSWGQGVTEAFF. In DNA form, the CDR3 reads TGCGCCAGCAGCTGGGGACAGGGGGTCACTGAAGCTTTCTTT. Supplemented by reference TRBV5-1 and TRBJ1-1, the full variable domain reads KAGVTQTPRYLIKTRGQQVTLSCSPISGHRSVSWYQQTPGQGLQFLFEYFSETQRNKGNFPGRFSGRQFSNSRSEMNVSTLELGDSALYLCASSWGQGVTEAFFGQGTRLTVV.

This clone has only a few counts. CDR3 DNA: TGTGCCAGCAGCTACCAAACAGGGGGCCCAAAGACCCAGTACTTC. It yields the protein CASSYQTGGPKTQYF. This chain links TRBV7-2 with TRBJ2-5, with 9 bases that match TRBD1. The CDR3 runs 15 residues. Germline V gives CDR1 SGHTA, CDR2 FQGNSA. J was trimmed by 6 bases and V by 4 bases; bases with no gene match: 9.

The chain employs TRBV27 and TRBJ1-6, with D possibly TRBD1 on 5 matching bases. Germline V CDR1 and CDR2: MNHEY, SMNVEV (reference sequence). CDR3 length: 14 residues. The V end lost 3 bases, the J end lost 10 bases, and 13 bases lay between the germline ends. This CDR3 is CASSFQGVRSPLHF. The CDR3 DNA sequence: TGTGCCAGCAGTTTCCAGGGAGTGAGATCACCCCTCCACTTT.

The chain is built from TRBV2 and TRBJ2-4; weak D call: TRBD1 (5 bases). Germline V gene data show CDR1 as SNHLY and CDR2 as FYNNEI. V gave up 10 bases and J gave up 0 bases, with 22 bases separating them. The CDR3 consists of 17 residues. The CDR3 DNA reads as TGTGCCACCTCTAAAGGCGACAGATTATTAGCCAAAAACATTCAGTACTTC. This translates into CATSKGDRLLAKNIQYF.

V is TRBV7-2 and J is TRBJ1-5; possibly TRBD1 for D (5 bases). CDR1 is SGHTA, CDR2 FQGNSA, per germline. Trimming cost V 2 bases and J 5 bases, with 10 bases left between them. The CDR3 spans 14 residues. The CDR3 nucleotides read TGTGCCAGCAGCTTACAGGGTAGGGATCAGCCCCAGCATTTT. It specifies CASSLQGRDQPQHF.

V and J are TRBV6-5 and TRBJ1-2, with TRBD1 as a possible D gene (6 bases). V lost 5 bases and J lost 7, with 11 bases in between. The CDR3 has 12 amino acids. The germline CDR1 and CDR2 sequences are MNHEY and SVGAGI. CDR3 DNA: TGTGCCAGCAGTACAGGGCGGGGTGGCTACACCTTC. Translated: CASSTGRGGYTF.

This chain links TRBV25-1 with TRBJ1-6, with TRBD1 as a possible D gene (5 bases). Deletions cut 3 bases from V and 8 bases from J, with 11 bases between. Germline V CDR1 and CDR2: MGHDK, SYGVNS. This CDR3 has 14 residues. CDR3 protein: CASSDVGGDSPLHF. CDR3 bases: TGTGCCAGCAGTGATGTGGGGGGTGATTCACCCCTCCACTTT.

V is TRBV5-1 and J is TRBJ2-7; tentatively, D is TRBD1 (6 bases). The ends were cut back, 1 base at V and 7 bases at J, with 18 bases in the middle. This CDR3 is built from 15 residues. Germline CDR1 SGHRS, CDR2 YFSETQ. The CDR3 DNA is TGCGCCAGCAGCTTGACGACAGGTACCCCGAGGGAGCAGTACTTC. This codes for CASSLTTGTPREQYF.

The chain is built from TRBV4-2 and TRBJ2-6; unclear D gene. Trimming removed 0 bases at V and 4 bases at J, with 7 bases between. The CDR3 runs 15 residues. CDR1 is LGHNA, CDR2 YNFKEQ, per germline. CDR3 in amino acids: CASSQEGPGANVLTF. The CDR3 coding sequence is TGTGCCAGCAGCCAAGAGGGCCCCGGGGCCAACGTCCTGACTTTC.

The chain is built from TRBV7-2 and TRBJ1-2; no definite D call. The CDR3 totals 14 residues. CDR1 and CDR2 from the germline V gene are SGHTA and FQGNSA. Trimming cost V 1 base and J 0 bases, with 6 bases left between them. The CDR3 sequence is CASSLGPANYGYTF. CDR3 nucleotides: TGTGCCAGCAGCTTAGGACCTGCTAACTATGGCTACACCTTC.

This chain links TRBV24-1 with TRBJ2-2; D remains ambiguous. V shed 5 bases and J shed 3 bases, with 3 bases lying between them. Germline loops: CDR1 KGHDR, CDR2 SFDVKD. The CDR3 is made up of 12 amino acids. For the CDR3, the DNA is TGTGCCACCAGTGGGTACACCGGGGAGCTGTTTTTT. Encoded protein: CATSGYTGELFF.

The chain has TRBV30 and TRBJ1-4; tentatively, D is TRBD1 (6 bases). From germline, CDR1 is GTSNPN and CDR2 SVGIG (reference sequence). V lost 4 bases to trimming and J lost 0 bases, with 9 bases between them. The CDR3 is made up of 14 amino acids. CDR3 amino acids: CAWTTGPTNEKLFF. As DNA, the CDR3 is TGTGCCTGGACCACAGGGCCAACTAATGAAAAACTGTTTTTT. The variable domain in full, with the rest retrieved from reference TRBV30 and TRBJ1-4, is SQTIHQWPATLVQPVGSPLSLECTVEGTSNPNLYWYRQAAGRGLQLLFYSVGIGQISSEVPQNLSASRPQDRQFILSSKKLLLSDSGFYLCAWTTGPTNEKLFFGSGTQLSVL.

The genes are TRBV27 and TRBJ2-6, with D unclear. Looked up from germline, CDR1 is MNHEY and CDR2 is SMNVEV (reference sequence). V was trimmed by 3 bases and J by 2 bases, leaving 2 bases between them. This CDR3 contains 13 residues. Written as DNA, the CDR3 is TGTGCCAGCAGTTTCGCTGGGGCCAACGTCCTGACTTTC. Translated: CASSFAGANVLTF. The variable domain in full, completed from reference TRBV27 and TRBJ2-6, reads EAQVTQNPRYLITVTGKKLTVTCSQNMNHEYMSWYRQDPGLGLRQIYYSMNVEVTDKGDVPEGYKVSRKEKRNFPLILESPSPNQTSLYFCASSFAGANVLTFGAGSRLTVL.

This clone came up once. This chain uses TRBV30 with TRBJ2-7, with D tentatively TRBD2 (5 bases). Germline loops: CDR1 GTSNPN, CDR2 SVGIG (reference sequence). The V end was cut by 0 bases, the J end by 6 bases, with 9 bases between. The CDR3 length is 12 residues. The chain's CDR3 is CAWSVSDSEQYF. The CDR3 DNA reads as TGTGCCTGGAGTGTATCGGACTCCGAGCAGTACTTC.

The chain is built from TRBV18 and TRBJ2-5; 7 bases map to TRBD1. V gave up 3 bases and J gave up 0 bases; unmatched junction bases: 4. This CDR3 contains 15 residues. The germline V gene has CDR1 KGHSH and CDR2 LQKENI. The CDR3 bases are TGTGCCAGCTCACCGGGACAGAAGTACCAAGAGACCCAGTACTTC. Protein product: CASSPGQKYQETQYF.

This clone was observed a single time. This chain joins TRBV27 and TRBJ1-6; D ambiguous. The germline V gene encodes CDR1 MNHEY and CDR2 SMNVEV (reference sequence). The CDR3 extends over 12 amino acids. The V gene lost 4 bases and the J gene lost 13 bases, with 11 bases spanning the gap. For the CDR3, the DNA is TGTGCCAGCAGTTCCCCCCCCAGTCCCCTCCACTTT. Its protein product is CASSSPPSPLHF.

This chain links TRBV2 with TRBJ1-1; 8 bases are a match to TRBD1. With 3 bases clipped from V and 4 bases from J, the junction kept 4 bases outside the gene matches. CDR3 length: 14 amino acids. Per the germline V gene, CDR1 is SNHLY and CDR2 is FYNNEI. The CDR3 here is CASSEAGGFTEAFF. CDR3 coding DNA: TGTGCCAGCAGTGAGGCAGGGGGCTTCACTGAAGCTTTCTTT.

Remarks on this clone: The sample contains more than one DNA sequence encoding this CDR3. The rearrangement links TRBV5-4 to TRBJ1-2; D call uncertain. Looked up from germline, CDR1 is SGHNT and CDR2 is YYREEE (reference sequence). The V and J ends lost 0 bases and 6 bases respectively, with 6 bases between them. The CDR3 totals 12 residues. CDR3 DNA sequence: TGTGCCAGCAGCTTGGATAGGAATGGCTACACCTTC. Protein sequence: CASSLDRNGYTF. The whole variable domain, filled in from reference TRBV5-4 and TRBJ1-2, reads ETGVTQSPTHLIKTRGQQVTLRCSSQSGHNTVSWYQQALGQGPQFIFQYYREEENGRGNFPPRFSGLQFPNYSSELNVNALELDDSALYLCASSLDRNGYTFGSGTRLTVV.

The CDR3 reads CASSRQANYGYTF. Written as DNA, the CDR3 is TGTGCCAGCAGTAGACAGGCTAACTATGGCTACACCTTC. The chain recombines TRBV7-2 with TRBJ1-2, with D possibly being TRBD1 (6 bases). The CDR3 sequence is 13 residues long. V lost 6 bases and J 0 bases, leaving 8 bases between the germline ends. The germline V gene has CDR1 SGHTA and CDR2 FQGNSA.

V and J are TRBV6-5 and TRBJ1-1; D perhaps matches TRBD1 (5 bases). V gave up 2 bases and J gave up 6 bases, with 16 bases separating them. Germline V gives CDR1 MNHEY, CDR2 SVGAGI. The length of the CDR3 is 15 residues. Here the CDR3 DNA reads TGTGCCAGCAGTTACGGGACGGAACGCTGGGCTGAAGCTTTCTTT. Protein sequence: CASSYGTERWAEAFF.

The rearrangement joins TRBV7-2 to TRBJ1-1; tentatively, D is TRBD1 (5 bases). Germline CDR1 is SGHTA and CDR2 is FQGNSA. The CDR3 runs 14 residues. V lost 1 base, J lost 7 bases, and 13 bases lay in between. CDR3: CASSLGDRFIEAFF. The CDR3 coding sequence is TGTGCCAGCAGCTTAGGGGACCGGTTTATTGAAGCTTTCTTT.

The chain employs TRBV5-4 and TRBJ1-2; D is ambiguous. Germline-derived CDR1 and CDR2 are SGHNT and YYREEE (reference sequence). Trimming shortened V by 0 bases and J by 2 bases, and 8 bases separated the two germline ends. The CDR3 is 14 residues long. The CDR3 nucleotides are TGTGCCAGCAGCTTGGCCTTGGGAAACTATGGCTACACCTTC. Translation gives CASSLALGNYGYTF.